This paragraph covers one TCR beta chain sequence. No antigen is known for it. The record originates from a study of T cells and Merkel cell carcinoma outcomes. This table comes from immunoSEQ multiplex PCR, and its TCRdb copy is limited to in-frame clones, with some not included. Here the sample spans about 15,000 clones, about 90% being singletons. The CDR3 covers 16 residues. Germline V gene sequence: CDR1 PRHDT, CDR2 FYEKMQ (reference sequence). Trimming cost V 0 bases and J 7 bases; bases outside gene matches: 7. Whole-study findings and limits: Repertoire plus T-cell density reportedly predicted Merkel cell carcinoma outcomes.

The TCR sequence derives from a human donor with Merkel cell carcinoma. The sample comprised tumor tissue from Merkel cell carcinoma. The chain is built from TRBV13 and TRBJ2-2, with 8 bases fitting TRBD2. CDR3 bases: TGTGCCAGCAGCTTAGGAGGACTAGCAGGATTCGGGGAGCTGTTTTTT. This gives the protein CASSLGGLAGFGELFF.